The sequence of this T cell receptor beta chain was determined in a study of T cell repertoires in cytomegalovirus infection. Whole-study context: Researchers turned to recently identified HLA-C-restricted CMV epitopes as well as well-studied HLA-B-restricted ones.

Worth noting for this clonotype: Its antigen is currently unknown.

Germline V gene lookup returns CDR1 KGHSH and CDR2 LQKENI. The CDR3 has 18 amino acids. With V trimmed by 6 bases and J by 6 bases, 18 bases remained unmatched. In TCRdb, the reads were re-called with MiXCR into one record per CDR3 protein. The repertoire holds some 920,000 distinct CDR3 sequences, with 30% to 40% as singletons. The sample here was cultured CD8+ T cells from PBMCs, taken from culture after CMV antigen stimulation. The gene calls are TRBV18 and TRBJ2-3, with TRBD2 identical over 10 bases. This TCR came from a human donor in good health (CMV status not recorded). Some clones in this sample may be carry-over from other donors' samples. The CDR3 region is CASSTRTSGGDLADTQYF. CDR3 in DNA: TGTGCCAGCTCTACCAGGACGAGCGGGGGGGACCTGGCGGATACGCAGTATTTT.